This T cell receptor beta chain came from a study of CD8 T cells in ankylosing spondylitis. Study results and caveats: There was reportedly significant enrichment of clones that were disease-linked in matched ankylosing spondylitis synovial fluid. Within peripheral blood, clones linked to disease were CD8+ and relatively rare. For ankylosing spondylitis blood, a TCR beta motif of 7 to 9 highly homologous variants appeared characteristic. Earlier authors reported some of these motif variants in reactive arthritis synovial fluid and blood.

This clonotype has just a few counts. Antigen: not known. One entry per CDR3 protein results from TCRdb running MiXCR on the 5' RACE reads. The table records around 390,000 distinct CDR3 sequences, about a fifth of them present only once. Per the germline V gene, CDR1 is MDHEN and CDR2 is SYDVKM. Germline trimming cut 3 bases from V and 5 bases from J; bases unmatched to any gene: 4. This CDR3 has 14 residues. The V and J genes are TRBV28 and TRBJ1-5; 7 bases match TRBD1. The clonotype comes from a male donor with ankylosing spondylitis. The sample consisted of blood, either unsorted or a sorted T cell fraction (not recorded which). CDR3 nucleotides: TGTGCCAGCAGTTTGGCAGGGGGAGATCAGCCCCAGCATTTT. Amino acids: CASSLAGGDQPQHF.